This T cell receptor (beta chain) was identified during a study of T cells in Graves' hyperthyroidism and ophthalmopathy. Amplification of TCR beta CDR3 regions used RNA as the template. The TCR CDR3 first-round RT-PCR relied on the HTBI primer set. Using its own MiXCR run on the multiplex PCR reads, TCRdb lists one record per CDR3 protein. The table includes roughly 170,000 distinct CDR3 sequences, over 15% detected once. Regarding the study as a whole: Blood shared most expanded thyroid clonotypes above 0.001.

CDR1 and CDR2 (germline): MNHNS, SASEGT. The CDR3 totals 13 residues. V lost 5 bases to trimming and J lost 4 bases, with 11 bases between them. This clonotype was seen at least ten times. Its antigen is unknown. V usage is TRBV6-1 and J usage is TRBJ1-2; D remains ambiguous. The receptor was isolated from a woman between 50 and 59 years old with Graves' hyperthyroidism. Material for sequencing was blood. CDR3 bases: TGTGCCAGCAGTCTGACACTGAGCTATGGCTACACCTTC. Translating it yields CASSLTLSYGYTF.